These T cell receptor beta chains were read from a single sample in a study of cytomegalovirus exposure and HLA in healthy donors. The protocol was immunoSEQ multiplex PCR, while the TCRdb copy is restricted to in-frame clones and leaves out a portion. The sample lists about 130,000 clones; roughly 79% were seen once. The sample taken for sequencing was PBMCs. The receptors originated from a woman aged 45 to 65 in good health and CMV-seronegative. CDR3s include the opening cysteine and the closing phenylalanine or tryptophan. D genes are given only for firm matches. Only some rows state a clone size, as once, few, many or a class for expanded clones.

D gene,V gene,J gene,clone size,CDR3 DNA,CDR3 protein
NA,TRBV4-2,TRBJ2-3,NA,TGTGCCAGCAGCCGCGTCGGGGCGGGGACTTACACAGATACGCAGTATTTT,CASSRVGAGTYTDTQYF
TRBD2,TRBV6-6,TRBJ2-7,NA,TGTGCCAGCAGTTTGGGGCTAGCGGGCCGGAACTACGAGCAGTACTTC,CASSLGLAGRNYEQYF
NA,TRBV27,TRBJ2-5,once,TGTGCCAGCAGTCGTACCGGGACAAAACAAGAGACCCAGTACTTC,CASSRTGTKQETQYF
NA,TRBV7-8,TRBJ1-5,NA,TGTGCCAGCAGCTCTCCCGGGGGGTATCAGCCCCAGCATTTT,CASSSPGGYQPQHF
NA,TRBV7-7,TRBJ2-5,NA,TGTGCTAGCAGCTTATTCCCAGGAATCCAAGAGACCCAGTACTTC,CASSLFPGIQETQYF
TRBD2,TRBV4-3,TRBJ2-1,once,TGCGCCAGCAGCCAAGCACTAGCGGGCTACAATGAGCAGTTCTTC,CASSQALAGYNEQFF
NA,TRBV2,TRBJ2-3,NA,TGTGCCAGCAGTGCTGGCCTAGGCGACACAGATACGCAGTATTTT,CASSAGLGDTDTQYF
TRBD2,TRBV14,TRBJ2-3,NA,TGTGCCAGCAGACTAGCGGGAGGACCTCTAGATACGCAGTATTTT,CASRLAGGPLDTQYF
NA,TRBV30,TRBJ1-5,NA,TGTGCCTGGAGCCCGGGGGGGGATCAGCCCCAGCATTTT,CAWSPGGDQPQHF
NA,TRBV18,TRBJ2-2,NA,TGTGCCAGCTCACCACGTCAAGGACAGAGCACCGGGGAGCTGTTTTTT,CASSPRQGQSTGELFF
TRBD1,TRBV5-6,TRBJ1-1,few,TGTGCCAGCAGCGTTATCGACAGGGCGAACACTGAAGCTTTCTTT,CASSVIDRANTEAFF
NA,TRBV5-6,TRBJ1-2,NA,TGTGCCAGCAGCCCACAGGAAGGCTATGGCTACACCTTC,CASSPQEGYGYTF
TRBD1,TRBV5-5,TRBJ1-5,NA,TGTGCCAGCAGCTCCGGGACAGGGGGCGGTTATAGCAATCAGCCCCAGCATTTT,CASSSGTGGGYSNQPQHF
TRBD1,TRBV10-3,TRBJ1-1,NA,TGTGCCATCAGTGTAGGGGGCGACACTGAAGCTTTCTTT,CAISVGGDTEAFF
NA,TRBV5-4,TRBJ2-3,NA,TGTGCCAGTAAGCAGGGGAACACAGATACGCAGTATTTT,CASKQGNTDTQYF
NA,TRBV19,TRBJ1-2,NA,TGTGCCAGTAGTGTCGGAGGGAGCTACACCTTC,CASSVGGSYTF
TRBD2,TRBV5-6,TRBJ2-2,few,TGTGCCAGCAGCTTGAGGACTAGCGGGATGAACACCGGGGAGCTGTTTTTT,CASSLRTSGMNTGELFF
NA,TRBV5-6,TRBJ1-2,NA,TGTGCCAGCAGCCGCGAATCTCGGGACTATGGCTACACCTTC,CASSRESRDYGYTF
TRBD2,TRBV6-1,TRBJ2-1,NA,TGTGCCAGCAATATAGCGGGAGGGCCTGAGCAGTTCTTC,CASNIAGGPEQFF
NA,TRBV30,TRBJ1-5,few,TGTGCCTGGAGAGACAGGAGTAGCAATCAGCCCCAGCATTTT,CAWRDRSSNQPQHF
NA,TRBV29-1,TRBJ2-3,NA,TGTAGCGTTGATGGGAGCTTCTCGACAGATACGCAGTATTTT,CSVDGSFSTDTQYF
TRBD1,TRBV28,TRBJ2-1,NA,TGTGCCAGCAGGCAAACCGGGACAGGGGCCTACAATGAGCAGTTCTTC,CASRQTGTGAYNEQFF
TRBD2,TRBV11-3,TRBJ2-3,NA,TGTGCCAGCAGCCCCGGGACTAGCGGACCCCGGGCAGATACGCAGTATTTT,CASSPGTSGPRADTQYF
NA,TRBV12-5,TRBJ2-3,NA,TGTGCTAGTGGTTTGGCCAGGACCACGAGGGGGGATACGCAGTATTTT,CASGLARTTRGDTQYF
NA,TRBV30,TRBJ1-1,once,TGTGCCTGGAGTCTACAGGGGAACACTGAAGCTTTCTTT,CAWSLQGNTEAFF
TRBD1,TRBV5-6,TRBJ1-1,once,TGTGCCAGCAGCTATTACAGGGGGCATCCCCTTGGAGCTTTCTTT,CASSYYRGHPLGAFF
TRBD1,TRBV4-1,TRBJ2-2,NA,TGCGCCAGCAGCCACAGGACAGGGGGCGGCGGGGAGCTGTTTTTT,CASSHRTGGGGELFF
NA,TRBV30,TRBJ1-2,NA,TGTGCCGGCAACAATGGCTACACCTTC,CAGNNGYTF
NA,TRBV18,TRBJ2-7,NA,TGTGCCAGCTCACCACTTCCAGGGGGTAGCGGCGAGCAGTACTTC,CASSPLPGGSGEQYF
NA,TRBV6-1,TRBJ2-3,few,TGTGCCAGCAGATGGAGCACGGGCACAGATACGCAGTATTTT,CASRWSTGTDTQYF
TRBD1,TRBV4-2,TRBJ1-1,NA,TGTGCCAGCAGCCAAGCCTCCGGGACAGGGTTCTATGACACTGAAGCTTTCTTT,CASSQASGTGFYDTEAFF
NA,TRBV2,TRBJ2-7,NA,TGTGCCAGCAGGACCTCCCCAGGAACCTACGAGCAGTACTTC,CASRTSPGTYEQYF
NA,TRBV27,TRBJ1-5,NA,TGTGCCAGCAGTTTCTCGGACACGAGCAATCAGCCCCAGCATTTT,CASSFSDTSNQPQHF
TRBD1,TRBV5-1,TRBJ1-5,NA,TGCGCCAGCCAGACAGGGGACGAAGGGCCCCAGCATTTT,CASQTGDEGPQHF
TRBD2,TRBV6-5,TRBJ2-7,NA,TGTGCCAGCAGTTACTCCCTAGCGGGAGATTCCTACGAGCAGTACTTC,CASSYSLAGDSYEQYF
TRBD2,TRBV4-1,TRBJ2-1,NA,TGCGCCAGCAGCCAAGATCATTCGAGACTAGCGGCGAACAATGAGCAGTTCTTC,CASSQDHSRLAANNEQFF
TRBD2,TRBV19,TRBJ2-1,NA,TGTGCCAGTAGTCCCGAAGCGGGGAACTCCTACAATGAGCAGTTCTTC,CASSPEAGNSYNEQFF
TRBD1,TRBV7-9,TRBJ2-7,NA,TGTGCCAGCAGCAAAGGGACAGGGGGCTACGAGCAGTACTTC,CASSKGTGGYEQYF
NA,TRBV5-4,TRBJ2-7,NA,TGTGCCAGCAGCCCCGGGGATGTGGGAGTCTACGAGCAGTACTTC,CASSPGDVGVYEQYF
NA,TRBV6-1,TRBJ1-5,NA,TGTGCCAGCAGGGGGGTAGGGGTGGACAGTCAGCCCCAGCATTTT,CASRGVGVDSQPQHF
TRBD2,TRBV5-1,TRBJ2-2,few,TGCGCCAGCAGCTTGTCGGGGGGCGGGGAGCTGTTTTTT,CASSLSGGGELFF
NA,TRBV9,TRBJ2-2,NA,TGTGCCAGCAGCGATTTTCGAGACAGATCCACCGGGGAGCTGTTTTTT,CASSDFRDRSTGELFF